This note documents a single T cell receptor beta chain sequence. The antigen it recognizes is unknown. The input lacks base qualities; no much larger clone sits a single base away. The sample belongs to a study of CD8 T cells in Susac syndrome (dated by TCRdb to between 2017 and 2020). Broadly, across the study: Of the Susac syndrome patients who were sequenced, roughly 6 had clinically active disease and roughly 8 were in clinical remission. Susac syndrome patients were therapy-naive, on corticosteroids (some also receiving IVIg), or on IVIg alone at blood withdrawal. Whether CD8+ T cell activation and differentiation in Susac syndrome was antigen driven was tested using repertoire sequencing.

Peripheral blood CD8+ and CD4+ T cells from healthy donors, Susac syndrome patients and multiple sclerosis patients were profiled by high-throughput TCR beta sequencing. The Susac syndrome patients fulfilled recently defined diagnostic criteria for either definite or probable disease. CD8+ TEMRA cells were enriched by FACS, while bulk CD8+ and CD4+ T cells were purified by magnetic negative isolation. Blood was drawn into EDTA tubes, processed within 24 hours, and PBMCs were isolated by density gradient centrifugation. PBMCs intended for TCR sequencing were cryopreserved in liquid nitrogen and thawed later in a water bath at 37 degrees C. The sorted or isolated CD4+, CD8+ and CD8+ TEMRA cells reached a purity of at least 90%. RNA was extracted with the RNeasy kit and about 0.5 to 1 ug was reverse transcribed using random hexamers. The immunoSEQ multiplex PCR assay, which covers 54 Vbeta and 13 Jbeta segments, was used to amplify TCR beta CDR3 regions. To correct PCR amplification bias, a synthetic template baseline was used for both primer optimization and computational correction. The authors' analysis ran thus. Reads were annotated to V, D and J genes according to IMGT and were analyzed with immunoSEQ Analyzer, with only productive sequences retained. Clonality was computed as one minus Shannon entropy normalized by log2 of the number of productive unique sequences. For each patient and control, public and private clones were evaluated within the 100 most prevalent clones. Susac-specific clones were defined as absent from healthy and MS cohorts, over a thousand published viral clones and other ImmuneACCESS disease sequences. Starting from the raw public reads, TCRdb applied fastp trimming at Q25, assembled clones with MiXCR and retained in-frame beta chains. Each CDR3 protein appears once, grouped with its most common genes and DNA. It is TCRdb's table, rather than the study itself, that gives the V and J calls and clone size. Counted in this sample were some 150,000 distinct CDR3 sequences; 85% to 95% of them appeared once. The ten biggest clones cover 0.15% to 0.2% of the sample.

The full study reports these points: The number of individuals in the TCR sequencing and HLA analysis was acknowledged as relatively small. In patients with Susac syndrome, the CD4+ T cell repertoire showed no detectable clonal expansion.

As encoded in the germline V gene (reference sequence), CDR1 is LGHDT while CDR2 is YNNKEL. The CDR3, cysteine through phenylalanine, is 13 amino acids long. Only the CDR3 DNA is retained, 39 bases long and in frame from the first base. V lost 6 bases and J lost 0 bases; the stretch between them is 6 bases long. This clonotype originated in a human donor with Susac syndrome. The sequence joins TRBV3-1 to TRBJ1-3, with the D gene uncertain. The sequenced sample was CD4+ T cells from PBMCs. CDR3 reads: CASRQNSGNTIYF. DNA sequence: TGTGCCAGCAGACAGAACTCTGGAAACACCATATATTTT.